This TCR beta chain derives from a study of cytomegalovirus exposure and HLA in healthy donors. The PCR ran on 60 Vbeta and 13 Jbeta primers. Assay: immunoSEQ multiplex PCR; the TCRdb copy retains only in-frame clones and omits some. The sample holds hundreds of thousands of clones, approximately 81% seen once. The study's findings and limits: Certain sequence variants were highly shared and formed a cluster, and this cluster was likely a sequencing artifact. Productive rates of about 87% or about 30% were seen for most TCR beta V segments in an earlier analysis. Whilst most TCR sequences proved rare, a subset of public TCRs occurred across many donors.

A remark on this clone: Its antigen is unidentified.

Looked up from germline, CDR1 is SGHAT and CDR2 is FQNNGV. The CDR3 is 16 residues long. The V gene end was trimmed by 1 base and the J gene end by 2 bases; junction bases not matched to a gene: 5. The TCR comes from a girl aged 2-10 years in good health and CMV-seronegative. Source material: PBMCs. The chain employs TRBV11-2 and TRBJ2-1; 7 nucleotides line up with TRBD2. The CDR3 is CASSLVASGTYNEQFF. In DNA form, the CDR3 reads TGTGCCAGCAGCTTAGTGGCTAGCGGCACCTACAATGAGCAGTTCTTC.